Sequencing of this TCR beta chain was carried out in a study of T cell repertoires in cytomegalovirus infection. Study as a whole: An indication of both CMV infection and matching HLA type came from public TCR beta signatures. Study conclusions and caveats: Cumulative public TCR beta family frequency identified carriers of CMV plus the relevant HLA. There were HLA-C-restricted CMV-specific TCR beta clonotypes dominating the ex vivo response.

TCRdb fed the reads into MiXCR, producing one record per CDR3 protein. The sample yields some 350,000 distinct CDR3 sequences, around 18% seen once. On this clonotype itself: Its target is not known.

V was clipped by 5 bases and J by 2 bases, with 14 bases between them. The CDR3 has 15 residues. The germline CDR1 and CDR2 sequences are MNHNY and SVGAGI (reference sequence). The TCR was taken from a human donor in good health (CMV status not recorded). Some clones in this sample may be carry-over from other donors' samples. Sequenced: PBMCs. This chain uses TRBV6-6 with TRBJ2-3; D perhaps matches TRBD2 (5 bases). The CDR3 loop reads CASSLPADVTDTQYF. The CDR3 region has the DNA TGTGCCAGCAGTCTCCCAGCGGACGTCACAGATACGCAGTATTTT.